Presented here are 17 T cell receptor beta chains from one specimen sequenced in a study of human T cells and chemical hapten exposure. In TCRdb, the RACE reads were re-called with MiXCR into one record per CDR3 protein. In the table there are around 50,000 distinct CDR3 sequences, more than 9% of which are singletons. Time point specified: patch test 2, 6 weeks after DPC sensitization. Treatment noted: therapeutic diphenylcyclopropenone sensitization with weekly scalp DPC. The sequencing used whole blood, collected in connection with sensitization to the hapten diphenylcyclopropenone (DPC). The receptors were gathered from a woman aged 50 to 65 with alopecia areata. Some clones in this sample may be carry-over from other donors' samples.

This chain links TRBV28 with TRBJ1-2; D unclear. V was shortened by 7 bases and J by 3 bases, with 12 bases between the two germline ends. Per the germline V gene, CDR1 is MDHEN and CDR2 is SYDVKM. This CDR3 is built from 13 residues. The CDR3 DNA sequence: TGTGCCAGCACCCCCCAGAGTGACTATGGCTACACCTTC. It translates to CASTPQSDYGYTF.

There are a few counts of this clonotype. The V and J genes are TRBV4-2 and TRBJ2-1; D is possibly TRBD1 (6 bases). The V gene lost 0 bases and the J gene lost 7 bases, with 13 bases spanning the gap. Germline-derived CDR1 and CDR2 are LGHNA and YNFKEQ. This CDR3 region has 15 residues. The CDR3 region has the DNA TGTGCCAGCAGCCAAGAGCCGGGACAATGGAATGAGCAGTTCTTC. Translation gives CASSQEPGQWNEQFF.

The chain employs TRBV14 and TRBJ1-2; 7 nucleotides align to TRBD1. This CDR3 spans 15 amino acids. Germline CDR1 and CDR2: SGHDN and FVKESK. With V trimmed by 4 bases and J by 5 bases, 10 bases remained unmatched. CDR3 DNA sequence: TGTGCCAGCAGCCCCCCGGGGACAGCTATTTATGGCTACACCTTC. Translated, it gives CASSPPGTAIYGYTF. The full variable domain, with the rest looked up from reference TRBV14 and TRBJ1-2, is EAGVTQFPSHSVIEKGQTVTLRCDPISGHDNLYWYRRVMGKEIKFLLHFVKESKQDESGMPNNRFLAERTGGTYSTLKVQPAELEDSGVYFCASSPPGTAIYGYTFGSGTRLTVV.

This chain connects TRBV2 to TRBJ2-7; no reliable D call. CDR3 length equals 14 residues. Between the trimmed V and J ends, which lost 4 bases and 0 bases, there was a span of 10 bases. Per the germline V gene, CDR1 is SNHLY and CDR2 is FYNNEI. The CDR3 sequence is CASSGVTSSYEQYF. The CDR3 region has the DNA TGTGCCAGCAGTGGGGTCACCAGCTCCTACGAGCAGTACTTC.

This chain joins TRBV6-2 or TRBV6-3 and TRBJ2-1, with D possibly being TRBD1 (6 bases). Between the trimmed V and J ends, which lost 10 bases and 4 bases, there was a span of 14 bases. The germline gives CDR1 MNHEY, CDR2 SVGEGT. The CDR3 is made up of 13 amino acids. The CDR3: CATYRDTYNEQFF. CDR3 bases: TGTGCCACTTACAGGGATACATACAATGAGCAGTTCTTC.

The CDR3 here is CASSSGGESTDTQYF. The DNA for the CDR3 is TGTGCCAGCAGTAGCGGGGGCGAGAGCACAGATACGCAGTATTTT. J is TRBJ2-3 and V is TRBV12-3 or TRBV12-4; 8 bases line up with TRBD2. The CDR3 is made up of 15 amino acids. V dropped 5 bases and J dropped 0; count of bases not matched to a gene: 4.

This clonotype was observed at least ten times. This chain's CDR3 is CASSLGGADEQYF. CDR3 DNA: TGCGCCAGCAGCTTGGGAGGGGCGGACGAGCAGTACTTC. The V and J genes are TRBV5-1 and TRBJ2-7; D tentatively fits TRBD1 or TRBD2 (5 bases each). Trimming cost V 0 bases and J 5 bases, with 9 bases left between them. This CDR3 spans 13 amino acids. Germline V lookup: CDR1 SGHRS, CDR2 YFSETQ.

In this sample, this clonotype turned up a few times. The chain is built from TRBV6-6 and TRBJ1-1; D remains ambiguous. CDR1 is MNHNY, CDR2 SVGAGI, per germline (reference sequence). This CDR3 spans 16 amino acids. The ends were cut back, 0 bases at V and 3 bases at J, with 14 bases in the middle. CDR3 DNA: TGTGCCAGCAGTTACTCGATTCCTCCCCCTCACACTGAAGCTTTCTTT. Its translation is CASSYSIPPPHTEAFF.

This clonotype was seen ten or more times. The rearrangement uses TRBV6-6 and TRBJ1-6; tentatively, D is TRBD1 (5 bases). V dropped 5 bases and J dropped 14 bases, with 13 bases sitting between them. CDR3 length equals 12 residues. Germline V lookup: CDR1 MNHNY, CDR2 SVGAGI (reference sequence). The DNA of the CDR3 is TGTGCCAGCAGTGCGGGACCCCCCACCCTCCACTTT. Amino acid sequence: CASSAGPPTLHF.

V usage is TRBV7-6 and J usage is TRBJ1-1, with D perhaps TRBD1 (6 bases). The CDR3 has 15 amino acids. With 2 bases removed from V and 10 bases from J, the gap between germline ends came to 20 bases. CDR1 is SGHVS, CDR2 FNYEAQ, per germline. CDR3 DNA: TGTGCCAGCAGCTTAAGCCCACAGGGCGATGACGGAGCTTTCTTT. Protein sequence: CASSLSPQGDDGAFF.

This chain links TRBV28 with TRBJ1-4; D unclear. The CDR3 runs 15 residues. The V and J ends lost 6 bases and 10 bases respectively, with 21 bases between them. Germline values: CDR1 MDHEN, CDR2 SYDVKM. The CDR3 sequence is CASRGIGREEAKLFF. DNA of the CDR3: TGTGCCAGCAGGGGAATAGGGCGGGAAGAGGCAAAACTGTTTTTT.

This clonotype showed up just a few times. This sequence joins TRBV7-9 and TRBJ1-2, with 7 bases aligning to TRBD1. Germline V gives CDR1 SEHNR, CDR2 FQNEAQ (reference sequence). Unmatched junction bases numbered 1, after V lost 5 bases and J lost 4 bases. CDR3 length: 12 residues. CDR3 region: CASSRDSYGYTF. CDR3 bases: TGTGCCAGCAGCCGGGACAGCTATGGCTACACCTTC.

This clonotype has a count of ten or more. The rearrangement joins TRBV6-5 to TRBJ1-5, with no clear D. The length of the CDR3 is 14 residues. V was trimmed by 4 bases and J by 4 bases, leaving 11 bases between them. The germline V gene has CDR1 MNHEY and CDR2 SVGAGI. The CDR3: CASSSRRLNQPQHF. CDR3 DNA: TGTGCCAGCAGTTCCAGGAGGCTTAATCAGCCCCAGCATTTT.

The CDR3 reads CASSSRTGGIQPQHF. CDR3 DNA sequence: TGTGCCAGCAGTTCTCGAACAGGGGGGATACAGCCCCAGCATTTT. This chain connects TRBV12-3 or TRBV12-4 to TRBJ1-5; 8 bases agree with TRBD1. This CDR3 contains 15 residues. V lost 4 bases and J lost 7; bases outside the gene matches: 9.

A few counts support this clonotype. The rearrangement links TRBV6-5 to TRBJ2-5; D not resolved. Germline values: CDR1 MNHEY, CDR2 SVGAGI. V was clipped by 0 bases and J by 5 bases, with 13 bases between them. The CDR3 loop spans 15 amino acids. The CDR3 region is CASSYSWSVLETQYF. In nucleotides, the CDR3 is TGTGCCAGCAGTTACTCCTGGTCCGTGTTGGAGACCCAGTACTTC.

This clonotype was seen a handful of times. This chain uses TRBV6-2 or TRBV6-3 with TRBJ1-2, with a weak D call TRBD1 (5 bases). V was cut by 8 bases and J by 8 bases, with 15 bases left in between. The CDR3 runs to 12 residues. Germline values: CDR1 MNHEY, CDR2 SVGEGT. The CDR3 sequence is CASATGGKGYTF. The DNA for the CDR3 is TGTGCCAGCGCCACCGGGGGGAAAGGCTACACCTTC.

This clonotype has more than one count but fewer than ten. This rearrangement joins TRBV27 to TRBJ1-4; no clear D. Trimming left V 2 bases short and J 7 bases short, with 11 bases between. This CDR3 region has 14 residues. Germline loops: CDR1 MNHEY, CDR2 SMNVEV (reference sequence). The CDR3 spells CASSLAASSEKLFF. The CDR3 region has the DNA TGTGCCAGCAGTTTAGCAGCCTCTTCTGAAAAACTGTTTTTT. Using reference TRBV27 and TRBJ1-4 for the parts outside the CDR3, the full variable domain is EAQVTQNPRYLITVTGKKLTVTCSQNMNHEYMSWYRQDPGLGLRQIYYSMNVEVTDKGDVPEGYKVSRKEKRNFPLILESPSPNQTSLYFCASSLAASSEKLFFGSGTQLSVL.